This is a list of T cell receptor beta chains from one sample in a study of high-grade serous ovarian cancer treatment subgroups. Sequencing used immunoSEQ multiplex PCR; TCRdb keeps in-frame clones, though not all of them. The sample shows about 3,100 clones, around four fifths of them seen only once. The sequenced sample consisted of tumor tissue. The receptors here all came from a human donor with high-grade serous ovarian cancer. The CDR3 runs from the conserved cysteine through the conserved F or W. D genes are given only for firm matches. Size values are once, few and many counts, or a class for expanded clones, and some rows have none.

v_gene	j_gene	abundance	d_gene	CDR3aa	CDR3nt
TRBV9	TRBJ2-1	.	.	CASSALSMYEQFF	TGTGCCAGCAGCGCCCTTAGTATGTATGAGCAGTTCTTC
TRBV6-6	TRBJ1-1	.	.	CASSPQYTEAFF	TGTGCCAGCAGTCCCCAGTACACTGAAGCTTTCTTT
TRBV5-4	TRBJ2-5	.	.	CAVGDGETQYF	TGTGCCGTCGGGGACGGGGAGACCCAGTACTTC
TRBV4-2	TRBJ2-7	.	TRBD2	CASSFGLAENYEQYF	TGTGCCAGCAGTTTTGGACTAGCGGAAAACTACGAGCAGTACTTC
TRBV7-2	TRBJ2-7	.	TRBD2	CASSLGASGRTTTYEQYF	TGTGCCAGCAGCTTAGGGGCTAGCGGGAGAACCACGACCTACGAGCAGTACTTC
TRBV11-1	TRBJ2-1	once	TRBD1	CASSLEAGGNNEQFF	TGTGCCAGCAGCTTGGAGGCAGGGGGAAACAATGAGCAGTTCTTC
TRBV9	TRBJ2-3	.	TRBD2	CASTRGDFGDTQYF	TGTGCCAGCACCCGGGGGGACTTCGGAGATACGCAGTATTTT
TRBV5-1	TRBJ2-2	.	.	CASSLGGRGTGELFF	TGCGCCAGCAGCTTGGGAGGGAGAGGAACCGGGGAGCTGTTTTTT
TRBV5-1	TRBJ1-1	.	.	CASSLGLSPVTNTEAFF	TGCGCCAGCAGCTTGGGCTTGTCTCCGGTTACCAACACTGAAGCTTTCTTT
TRBV11-2	TRBJ1-4	.	TRBD1	CASSLVGSGTGALNEKLFF	TGTGCCAGCAGCTTAGTAGGGAGCGGGACAGGGGCTCTTAATGAAAAACTGTTTTTT
TRBV19	TRBJ1-2	.	.	CASSIVLGGNYGYTF	TGTGCCAGTAGTATAGTATTAGGAGGAAACTATGGCTACACCTTC
TRBV4-2	TRBJ2-1	.	.	CASSQEATSSYNEQFF	TGTGCCAGCAGCCAAGAAGCCACTAGCAGCTACAATGAGCAGTTCTTC
TRBV28	TRBJ2-7	.	.	CASSLDGGREQYF	TGTGCCAGCAGCTTGGATGGCGGCAGGGAGCAGTACTTC
TRBV18	TRBJ1-1	.	TRBD1	CASSPTDRGSNTEAFF	TGTGCCAGCTCACCAACTGACAGGGGGTCGAACACTGAAGCTTTCTTT
TRBV5-5	TRBJ1-2	once	.	CASSSRGQSYGYTF	TGTGCCAGCAGCTCTAGAGGACAGAGCTATGGCTACACCTTC
TRBV5-1	TRBJ1-1	.	TRBD1	CASSLGPGQLNTEAFF	TGCGCCAGCAGCTTGGGTCCGGGACAGTTGAACACTGAAGCTTTCTTT
TRBV7-7	TRBJ2-3	.	.	CASSLDGSVNTQYF	TGTGCCAGCAGCTTAGATGGCTCCGTGAACACGCAGTATTTT
TRBV11-3	TRBJ2-1	.	TRBD2	CASSSGSGLAGTYNEQFF	TGTGCCAGCAGCTCCGGATCCGGACTAGCGGGAACCTACAATGAGCAGTTCTTC
TRBV4-1	TRBJ2-1	.	TRBD2	CASSQSQAGGAHNEQFF	TGCGCCAGCAGCCAATCCCAAGCGGGAGGAGCCCACAATGAGCAGTTCTTC
TRBV29-1	TRBJ2-7	.	.	CSVVPDSRYEQYF	TGCAGCGTTGTTCCCGACAGCCGATACGAGCAGTACTTC
TRBV6-1	TRBJ1-1	.	.	CASKQRRGAAAEAFF	TGTGCCAGCAAACAAAGGCGGGGGGCCGCGGCTGAAGCTTTCTTT
TRBV11-2	TRBJ2-7	.	.	CASSLIEKEQYF	TGTGCCAGCAGCTTAATAGAAAAGGAGCAGTACTTC
TRBV13	TRBJ2-1	.	.	CASSYPPRVQFF	TGTGCCAGCAGCTATCCCCCGCGGGTGCAGTTCTTC
TRBV6-4	TRBJ2-3	.	TRBD2	CASSLAGGDTQYF	TGTGCCAGCAGTCTAGCGGGAGGAGATACGCAGTATTTT
TRBV18	TRBJ2-5	.	TRBD1	CASSPEGAGETQYF	TGTGCCAGCTCACCAGAGGGGGCGGGCGAGACCCAGTACTTC
TRBV6-6	TRBJ2-5	.	.	CASSYHFPQETQYF	TGTGCCAGCAGTTACCATTTCCCCCAAGAGACCCAGTACTTC
TRBV11-2	TRBJ1-1	.	.	CASRITIGVRAEAFF	TGTGCCAGCAGGATCACAATAGGGGTTCGCGCTGAAGCTTTCTTT
TRBV27	TRBJ2-7	.	.	CASSFLAQGEQYF	TGTGCCAGCAGTTTTTTAGCGCAGGGGGAGCAGTACTTC
TRBV29-1	TRBJ1-3	.	.	CSVKSSGNTIYF	TGCAGCGTAAAGAGCTCTGGAAACACCATATATTTT
TRBV30	TRBJ2-7	once	TRBD1	CAWSAPIGQGAEQYF	TGTGCCTGGAGTGCACCTATTGGACAGGGGGCCGAGCAGTACTTC
TRBV19	TRBJ2-2	.	.	CASSIRQINTGELFF	TGTGCCAGTAGTATAAGACAGATTAACACCGGGGAGCTGTTTTTT
TRBV7-2	TRBJ1-2	.	TRBD1	CASSLGPWDRGPSNYGYTF	TGTGCCAGCAGCTTAGGCCCTTGGGACAGGGGGCCATCTAACTATGGCTACACCTTC
TRBV7-6	TRBJ2-1	.	.	CASSHRDTYYNEQFF	TGTGCCAGCAGCCACCGGGACACCTACTACAATGAGCAGTTCTTC
TRBV4-2	TRBJ2-1	.	.	CASSQEATSSYNEQFF	TGTGCCAGCAGCCAAGAGGCTACGAGCTCCTACAATGAGCAGTTCTTC
TRBV14	TRBJ2-1	.	.	CASSQDLYRQQFF	TGTGCCAGCAGCCAAGACCTCTATCGGCAGCAGTTCTTC
TRBV11-2	TRBJ2-7	.	TRBD1	CASSLARGQGGYEQYF	TGTGCCAGCAGCTTAGCCCGGGGACAGGGAGGCTACGAGCAGTACTTC
TRBV6-1	TRBJ2-7	.	.	CASSGDPGSSYEQYF	TGTGCCAGCAGTGGCGACCCCGGGAGCTCCTACGAGCAGTACTTC
TRBV5-4	TRBJ2-3	once	.	CASSLDRSTDTQYF	TGTGCCAGCAGCTTGGACAGGAGCACAGATACGCAGTATTTT